Below are 31 T cell receptor beta chains sequenced from a single sample in a study of blood T cell repertoires in COVID-19. TCRdb's table, derived via immunoSEQ multiplex PCR, lists solely in-frame clones and lacks some. In the table there are around 160,000 clones, more than 75% of which are singletons. Material: PBMCs or T cells enriched from blood (not recorded which). These receptors originate from a middle-aged man who had recovered from COVID-19.

This chain uses TRBV5-6 with TRBJ2-1; D call uncertain. CDR1 and CDR2 (germline): SGHDT, YYEEEE. The length of the CDR3 is 13 residues. The germline V and J ends were trimmed by 1 base and 4 bases, with 6 bases remaining between them. In DNA, the CDR3 is TGTGCCAGCAGCTTGTCCCTGTACAATGAGCAGTTCTTC. The encoded protein is CASSLSLYNEQFF. The full variable domain, in which reference TRBV5-6 and TRBJ2-1 provide the parts outside the CDR3, is DAGVTQSPTHLIKTRGQQVTLRCSPKSGHDTVSWYQQALGQGPQFIFQYYEEEERQRGNFPDRFSGHQFPNYSSELNVNALLLGDSALYLCASSLSLYNEQFFGPGTRLTVL.

The chain uses TRBV6-5 and TRBJ2-5, with D hard to call. Germline V CDR1 and CDR2: MNHEY, SVGAGI. V was cut by 6 bases and J by 2 bases, with 16 bases left in between. CDR3 length: 15 residues. The CDR3 DNA reads as TGTGCCAGCAGCAGGTCTCCTCATGAACAAGAGACCCAGTACTTC. Translation: CASSRSPHEQETQYF.

CDR3 DNA sequence: TGTGCCAGCAGCTTAGCCGGTGGGACTAGCGGGGGTAGGGCTACGCAGTATTTT. This sequence encodes CASSLAGGTSGGRATQYF. This sequence joins TRBV7-3 and TRBJ2-3; TRBD2 aligns across 14 bases. The CDR3 contains 18 residues. The germline gives CDR1 SGHTA, CDR2 FQGTGA. J gave up 8 bases and V 2 bases, and 12 bases lay outside the gene matches.

The chain combines TRBV3-1 (or the pseudogene TRBV3-2) with TRBJ1-1; 11 bases line up with TRBD1. V lost 4 bases and J lost 5; bases outside the gene matches: 6. CDR3 length: 15 amino acids. CDR1 and CDR2 from the germline V gene are LGHDT and YNNKEL (reference sequence). CDR3 sequence: CASSRTGQGATEAFF. CDR3 in DNA: TGTGCCAGCAGCCGGACCGGACAGGGGGCTACTGAAGCTTTCTTT.

V usage is TRBV2 and J usage is TRBJ2-2, with D possibly matching TRBD2 (6 bases). V was pared by 8 bases and J by 0 bases, with 10 bases between. The CDR3 is 14 residues long. Germline CDR1 is SNHLY and CDR2 is FYNNEI. CDR3 bases: TGTGCCAGCGGGGCGGGGCCGAACACCGGGGAGCTGTTTTTT. Translated: CASGAGPNTGELFF.

This clone came up once. The V call is TRBV6-4, the J call TRBJ2-5; 11 bases are a match to TRBD2. CDR1 is MRHNA and CDR2 is SNTAGT in the germline V gene. CDR3 length: 18 residues. J was trimmed by 5 bases and V by 6 bases; bases with no gene match: 17. This CDR3 is CASRELAGGISLKETQYF. The CDR3 DNA is TGTGCCAGCAGGGAGCTAGCGGGGGGCATCAGCCTAAAGGAGACCCAGTACTTC.

The chain recombines TRBV6-4 with TRBJ2-5; a possible D gene is TRBD2 (6 bases). Germline V gives CDR1 MRHNA, CDR2 SNTAGT. The CDR3 is 15 amino acids. With 8 bases removed from V and 5 bases from J, the gap between germline ends came to 21 bases. The CDR3 region is CASGLGAGHKETQYF. The CDR3 bases are TGTGCCAGCGGTCTCGGGGCGGGGCACAAGGAGACCCAGTACTTC.

The chain employs TRBV6-5 and TRBJ1-2, with TRBD1 identical over 9 bases. Trimming at V came to 8 bases and at J to 4 bases, leaving 8 bases not matched to a gene. CDR3 length: 14 amino acids. From germline, CDR1 is MNHEY and CDR2 SVGAGI. In DNA form, the CDR3 reads TGTGCCAGCGTCGAGGGGACAGGGCCCTATGGCTACACCTTC. Amino acids: CASVEGTGPYGYTF.

The chain joins TRBV7-6 to TRBJ2-1; the match to TRBD1 covers 8 bases. The CDR3 runs to 19 residues. Per germline, CDR1 SGHVS and CDR2 FNYEAQ. J was trimmed by 0 bases and V by 5 bases; bases with no gene match: 15. The CDR3 DNA follows: TGTGCCAGCAGCCTCCGGGGGCAGGGGGCTATCCTCTCCTACAATGAGCAGTTCTTC. The encoded protein is CASSLRGQGAILSYNEQFF. The full variable domain, with the rest looked up from reference TRBV7-6 and TRBJ2-1, is GAGVSQSPRYKVTKRGQDVALRCDPISGHVSLYWYRQALGQGPEFLTYFNYEAQQDKSGLPNDRFSAERPEGSISTLTIQRTEQRDSAMYRCASSLRGQGAILSYNEQFFGPGTRLTVL.

The V and J genes are TRBV19 and TRBJ1-2; D is possibly TRBD1 (6 bases). This CDR3 region has 13 residues. V was clipped by 10 bases and J by 4 bases, with 16 bases between them. The V gene's germline CDR1 is LNHDA and CDR2 SQIVND (reference sequence). CDR3 in DNA: TGTGCCACCCAGTTGGACAGAAGCTATGGCTACACCTTC. This sequence encodes CATQLDRSYGYTF.

This clone appeared once. The CDR3 nucleotides read TGTGCCAGCAGCAAAGGTAAGGGGATAAGTGTGAATAGCAATCAGCCCCAGCATTTT. Translated: CASSKGKGISVNSNQPQHF. The V and J genes are TRBV21-1 and TRBJ1-5; the table names TRBD1, a call not compared with the DNA. TRBV21-1 is described as a pseudogene. There are 19 residues in the CDR3.

The J gene is TRBJ1-5, the V gene TRBV6-5; 8 positions match TRBD1. V lost 5 bases and J lost 2; bases outside the gene matches: 5. The germline gives CDR1 MNHEY, CDR2 SVGAGI. There are 15 residues in the CDR3. The CDR3 nucleotides read TGTGCCAGCAGTAAAACAGGGGGAGGCAATCAGCCCCAGCATTTT. Protein product: CASSKTGGGNQPQHF.

Of note for this clone: The junction shows a germline mismatch at one end, possibly a read error. The chain couples TRBV6-1 to TRBJ1-4, with a possible D match to TRBD1 (5 bases). The germline gives CDR1 MNHNS, CDR2 SASEGT. The CDR3 covers 18 residues. For the CDR3, the DNA is TGTGCCAGCTGTGATCGAGGCGGGGGTCCTCTTTCTAATGAAAAACTGTTTTTT. Translation gives CASCDRGGGPLSNEKLFF.

This rearrangement joins TRBV27 to TRBJ2-3; 8 bases line up with TRBD1. Germline values: CDR1 MNHEY, CDR2 SMNVEV (reference sequence). V was pared by 6 bases and J by 2 bases, with 7 bases of the junction left unmatched. This CDR3 has 15 amino acids. CDR3 bases: TGTGCCAGCAGCCTCAGGGGGCCCTCCACAGATACGCAGTATTTT. It yields the protein CASSLRGPSTDTQYF.

V and J are TRBV30 and TRBJ2-1; D might be TRBD1 (6 bases). Trimming took 4 bases from V and 1 from J, leaving 17 bases between them. The CDR3 contains 16 residues. CDR1 and CDR2 from the germline V gene are GTSNPN and SVGIG (reference sequence). The CDR3 is CAWNPSGQGSYNEQFF. CDR3 bases: TGTGCCTGGAACCCTTCGGGGCAGGGGTCCTACAATGAGCAGTTCTTC. The full variable domain, completed using reference TRBV30 and TRBJ2-1, is SQTIHQWPATLVQPVGSPLSLECTVEGTSNPNLYWYRQAAGRGLQLLFYSVGIGQISSEVPQNLSASRPQDRQFILSSKKLLLSDSGFYLCAWNPSGQGSYNEQFFGPGTRLTVL.

The chain joins TRBV2 to TRBJ2-1; 7 nucleotides line up with TRBD2. This CDR3 comprises 16 residues. Germline CDR1 is SNHLY and CDR2 is FYNNEI. The ends lost 2 bases at V and 7 bases at J; junction bases unmatched: 11. CDR3 loop: CASSESGAGWGNEQFF. DNA for the CDR3: TGTGCCAGCAGTGAATCCGGAGCGGGGTGGGGAAATGAGCAGTTCTTC.

V gene TRBV5-8 combines with J gene TRBJ2-7; 8 positions agree with TRBD2. The CDR3 sequence is 15 residues long. Germline V gene sequence: CDR1 SGHTS, CDR2 YDEGEE. The V and J ends lost 2 bases and 6 bases, in that order; junction bases with no gene match: 10. The DNA for the CDR3 is TGTGCCAGCAGCTTCTGGCGGGGGGCTCTGGGCGAGCAGTACGTC. It translates to CASSFWRGALGEQYV.

About this clone itself: One junction end disagrees with the germline gene, perhaps due to a read error. This sequence joins TRBV11-2 and TRBJ2-1; a weak D match, TRBD1 (5 bases). Germline V lookup: CDR1 SGHAT, CDR2 FQNNGV. The CDR3 totals 13 residues. CDR3 in DNA: TGTGCCAGCAGCGTAGACAGTTACAATGAGCAGTTCTTC. Translating it yields CASSVDSYNEQFF.

The chain has TRBV2 and TRBJ2-5, with 12 bases lining up with TRBD2. Germline CDR1 SNHLY, CDR2 FYNNEI. The CDR3 totals 17 residues. V shed 4 bases and J 0 bases; nucleotides not matched to a gene: 6. The CDR3 sequence is CASSGTSGGRNQETQYF. CDR3 nucleotide sequence: TGTGCCAGCAGTGGCACTAGCGGGGGGAGGAACCAAGAGACCCAGTACTTC.

The rearrangement links TRBV27 to TRBJ2-5; D may be TRBD2 (6 bases). V lost 5 bases to trimming and J lost 5 bases, with 18 bases between them. The length of the CDR3 is 15 residues. Per germline, CDR1 MNHEY and CDR2 SMNVEV (reference sequence). The CDR3 nucleotides read TGTGCCAGCAGTCCCCTCGGACGGGGGAGTGAGACCCAGTACTTC. Encoded protein: CASSPLGRGSETQYF.

The V call is TRBV19, the J call TRBJ2-3; 11 nucleotides agree with TRBD1. V was pared by 6 bases and J by 4 bases, with 3 bases of the junction left unmatched. The germline gives CDR1 LNHDA, CDR2 SQIVND (reference sequence). The CDR3 is 14 residues long. The CDR3 reads CASRDRGQADTQYF. The DNA of the CDR3 is TGTGCCAGTAGGGACAGGGGGCAAGCAGATACGCAGTATTTT.

There are a few counts of this clone. The chain has TRBV6-1 and TRBJ2-7; tentative D call: TRBD2 (6 bases). The germline gives CDR1 MNHNS, CDR2 SASEGT. The CDR3 runs 17 residues. V lost 2 bases to trimming and J lost 0 bases, with 17 bases between them. Here the CDR3 DNA reads TGTGCCAGCAGTGAAATGGCCCTAGGGACTTTCTCCTACGAGCAGTACTTC. It yields the protein CASSEMALGTFSYEQYF.

This clone has just one count. This chain joins TRBV28 and TRBJ1-5, with D unresolved. V dropped 2 bases and J dropped 4 bases, with 12 bases sitting between them. Per germline, CDR1 MDHEN and CDR2 SYDVKM. This CDR3 has 15 amino acids. Here the CDR3 DNA reads TGTGCCAGCAGTTTAGGGCAGTCTTCAAATCAGCCCCAGCATTTT. Amino acids: CASSLGQSSNQPQHF.

The rearrangement uses TRBV7-7 and TRBJ2-2, with 8 bases matching TRBD1. The CDR3 is 16 amino acids. V was pared by 4 bases and J by 5 bases, with 9 bases of the junction left unmatched. The germline CDR1 and CDR2 sequences are SSHAT and FNYEAQ (reference sequence). CDR3 loop: CASSSFGQGETGELFF. The CDR3 coding sequence is TGTGCCAGCAGCTCCTTCGGACAGGGAGAGACCGGGGAGCTGTTTTTT.

The chain recombines TRBV21-1 with TRBJ1-3. TRBV21-1 is marked as a pseudogene. This CDR3 comprises 11 residues. The CDR3 here is CPDAGGNTIYF. The DNA for the CDR3 is TGTCCCGACGCGGGTGGAAACACCATATATTTT.

The chain recombines TRBV24-1 with TRBJ2-1; TRBD2 is a possible D gene (5 bases). Germline V gene sequence: CDR1 KGHDR, CDR2 SFDVKD. The CDR3 spans 12 residues. The V and J ends lost 5 bases and 7 bases respectively, with 8 bases between them. The CDR3 loop reads CATSGGENEQFF. As DNA, the CDR3 is TGTGCCACCAGTGGGGGAGAGAATGAGCAGTTCTTC.

This clone was seen a handful of times. The chain has TRBV2 and TRBJ2-1; D is perhaps TRBD1 (6 bases). Looked up from germline, CDR1 is SNHLY and CDR2 is FYNNEI. The CDR3 is made up of 16 amino acids. Trimming removed 8 bases at V and 2 bases at J, with 19 bases between. DNA for the CDR3: TGTGCCAGCGGAGGTCTGGGACAATTCCCCTACAATGAGCAGTTCTTC. Translating gives CASGGLGQFPYNEQFF.

V and J are TRBV4-1 and TRBJ2-3, with TRBD2 identical over 7 bases. The ends lost 4 bases at V and 4 bases at J; junction bases unmatched: 8. This CDR3 is built from 15 residues. Per the germline V gene, CDR1 is MGHRA and CDR2 is YSYEKL. CDR3 sequence (DNA): TGCGCCAGCAGCCCAGGGACTATCCGCGCAGATACGCAGTATTTT. Protein: CASSPGTIRADTQYF.

For the CDR3, the DNA is TGTGCCAGCAGCCAAGATCGCATTCAGTACTTC. Residues: CASSQDRIQYF. The chain carries TRBV3-1 (or the pseudogene TRBV3-2) and TRBJ2-4; D remains unclear. Germline V gives CDR1 LGHDT, CDR2 YNNKEL (reference sequence). The length of the CDR3 is 11 residues. V was pared by 0 bases and J by 9 bases, with 3 bases between.

This clone was detected a few times. The rearrangement links TRBV10-3 to TRBJ1-1; no firm D call. The V end was cut by 3 bases, the J end by 10 bases, with 18 bases between. This CDR3 is 14 amino acids long. The germline V gene has CDR1 ENHRY and CDR2 SYGVKD. For the CDR3, the DNA is TGTGCCATCAGTGAATTAAATAGAGGGTTCGGAGCTTTCTTT. Its translation: CAISELNRGFGAFF.

The chain has TRBV10-3 and TRBJ1-2; TRBD1 matches 8 bases. The germline V gene has CDR1 ENHRY and CDR2 SYGVKD. The length of the CDR3 is 16 residues. The V and J ends lost 3 bases and 4 bases, in that order; junction bases with no gene match: 10. The CDR3 sequence: CAISDPPGQVLYGYTF. CDR3 nucleotides: TGTGCCATCAGTGATCCTCCGGGACAGGTTCTCTATGGCTACACCTTC.